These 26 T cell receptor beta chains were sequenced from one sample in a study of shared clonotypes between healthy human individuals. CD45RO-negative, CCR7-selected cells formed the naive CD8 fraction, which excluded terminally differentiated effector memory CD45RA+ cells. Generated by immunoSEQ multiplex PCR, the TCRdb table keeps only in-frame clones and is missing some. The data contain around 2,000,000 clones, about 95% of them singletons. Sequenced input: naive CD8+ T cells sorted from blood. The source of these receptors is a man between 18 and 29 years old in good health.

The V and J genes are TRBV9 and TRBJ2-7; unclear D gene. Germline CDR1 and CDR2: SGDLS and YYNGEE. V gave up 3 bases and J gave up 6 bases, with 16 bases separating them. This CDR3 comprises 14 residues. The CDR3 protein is CASSDGYPDGEQYF. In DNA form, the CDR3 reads TGTGCCAGCAGCGATGGGTATCCTGACGGCGAGCAGTACTTC.

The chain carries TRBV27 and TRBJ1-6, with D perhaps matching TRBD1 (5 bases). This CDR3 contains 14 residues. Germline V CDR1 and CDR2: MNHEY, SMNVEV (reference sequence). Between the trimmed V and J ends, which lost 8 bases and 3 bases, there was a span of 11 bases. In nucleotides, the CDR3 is TGTGCCAGCGGCCCAAGGGGCTATAATTCACCCCTCCACTTT. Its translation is CASGPRGYNSPLHF.

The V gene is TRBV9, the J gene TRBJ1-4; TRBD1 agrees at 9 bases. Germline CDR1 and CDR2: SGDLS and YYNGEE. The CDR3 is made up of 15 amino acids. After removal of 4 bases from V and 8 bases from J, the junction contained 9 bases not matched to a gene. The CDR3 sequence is CASSPWTGESEKLFF. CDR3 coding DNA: TGTGCCAGCAGCCCATGGACAGGGGAGTCAGAAAAACTGTTTTTT. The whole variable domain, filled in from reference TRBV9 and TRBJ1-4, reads DSGVTQTPKHLITATGQRVTLRCSPRSGDLSVYWYQQSLDQGLQFLIQYYNGEERAKGNILERFSAQQFPDLHSELNLSSLELGDSALYFCASSPWTGESEKLFFGSGTQLSVL.

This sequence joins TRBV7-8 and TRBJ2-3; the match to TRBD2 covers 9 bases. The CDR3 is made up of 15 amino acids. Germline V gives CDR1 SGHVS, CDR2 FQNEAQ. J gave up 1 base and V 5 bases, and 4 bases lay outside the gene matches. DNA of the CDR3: TGTGCCAGCAGCCGGGGACTAGCCCGCACAGATACGCAGTATTTT. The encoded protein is CASSRGLARTDTQYF.

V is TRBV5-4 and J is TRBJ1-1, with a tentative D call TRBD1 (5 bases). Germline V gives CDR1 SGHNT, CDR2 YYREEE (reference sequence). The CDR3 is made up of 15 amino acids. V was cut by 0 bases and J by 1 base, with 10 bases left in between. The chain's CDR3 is CASSLAAGTNTEAFF. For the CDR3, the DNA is TGTGCCAGCAGCTTGGCGGCAGGGACGAACACTGAAGCTTTCTTT.

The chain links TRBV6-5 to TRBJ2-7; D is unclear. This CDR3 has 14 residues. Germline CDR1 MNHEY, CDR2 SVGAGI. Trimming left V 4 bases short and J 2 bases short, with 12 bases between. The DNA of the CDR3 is TGTGCCAGCAGTTTGGCAGGTGACCCCTACGAGCAGTACTTC. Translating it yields CASSLAGDPYEQYF.

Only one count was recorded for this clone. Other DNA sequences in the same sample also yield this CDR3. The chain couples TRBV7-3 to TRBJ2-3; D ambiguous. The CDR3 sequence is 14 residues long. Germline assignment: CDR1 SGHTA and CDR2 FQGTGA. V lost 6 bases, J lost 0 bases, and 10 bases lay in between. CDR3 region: CASSLIGSTDTQYF. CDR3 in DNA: TGTGCCAGCAGTTTGATAGGGAGCACAGATACGCAGTATTTT.

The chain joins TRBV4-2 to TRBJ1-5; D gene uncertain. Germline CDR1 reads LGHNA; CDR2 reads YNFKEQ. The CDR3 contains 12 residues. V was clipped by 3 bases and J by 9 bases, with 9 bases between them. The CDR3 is CASSHTEGPQHF. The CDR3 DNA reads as TGTGCCAGCAGCCATACCGAAGGGCCCCAGCATTTT.

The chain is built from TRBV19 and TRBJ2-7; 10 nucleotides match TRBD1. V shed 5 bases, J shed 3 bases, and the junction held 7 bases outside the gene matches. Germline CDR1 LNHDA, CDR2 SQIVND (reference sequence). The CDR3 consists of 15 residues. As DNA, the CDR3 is TGTGCCAGTAGTTTCGGACAGGGGGGATACTACGAGCAGTACTTC. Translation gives CASSFGQGGYYEQYF.

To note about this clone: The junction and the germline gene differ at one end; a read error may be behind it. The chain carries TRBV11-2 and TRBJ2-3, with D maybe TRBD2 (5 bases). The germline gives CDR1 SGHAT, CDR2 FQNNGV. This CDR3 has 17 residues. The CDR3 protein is CASTLTAGGVRTDTQYF. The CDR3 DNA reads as TGTGCCAGCACCTTAACAGCCGGAGGAGTTCGGACAGATACGCAGTATTTT.

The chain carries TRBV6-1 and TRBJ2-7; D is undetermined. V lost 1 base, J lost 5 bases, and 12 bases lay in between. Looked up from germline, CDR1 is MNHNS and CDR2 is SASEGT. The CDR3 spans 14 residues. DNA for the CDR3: TGTGCCAGCAGTGAAGGGACGGAAGGTAACGAGCAGTACTTC. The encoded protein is CASSEGTEGNEQYF.

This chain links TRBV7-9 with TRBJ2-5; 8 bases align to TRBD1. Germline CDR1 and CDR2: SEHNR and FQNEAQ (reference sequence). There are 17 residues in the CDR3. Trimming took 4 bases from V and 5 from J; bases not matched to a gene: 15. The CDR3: CASSSHEGQGVRETQYF. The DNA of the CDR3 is TGTGCCAGCAGCTCACACGAAGGACAGGGTGTAAGGGAGACCCAGTACTTC.

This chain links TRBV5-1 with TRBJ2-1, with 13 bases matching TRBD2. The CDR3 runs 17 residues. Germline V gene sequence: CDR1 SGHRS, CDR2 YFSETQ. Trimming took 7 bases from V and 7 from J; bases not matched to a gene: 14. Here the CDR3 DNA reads TGCGCCAGCCGCGGGACAGGTACTAGCGGGAGGGATAATGAGCAGTTCTTC. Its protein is CASRGTGTSGRDNEQFF.

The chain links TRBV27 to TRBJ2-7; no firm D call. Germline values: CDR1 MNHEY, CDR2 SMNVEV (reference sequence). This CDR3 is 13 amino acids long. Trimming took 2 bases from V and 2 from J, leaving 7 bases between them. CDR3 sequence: CASSLERTYEQYF. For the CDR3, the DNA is TGTGCCAGCAGTTTAGAACGAACCTACGAGCAGTACTTC.

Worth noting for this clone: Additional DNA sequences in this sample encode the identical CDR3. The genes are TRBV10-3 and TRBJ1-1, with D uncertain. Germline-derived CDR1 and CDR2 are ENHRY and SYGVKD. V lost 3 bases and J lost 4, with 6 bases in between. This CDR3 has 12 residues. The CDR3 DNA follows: TGTGCCATCAGTGATCTTGGCACTGAAGCTTTCTTT. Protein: CAISDLGTEAFF.

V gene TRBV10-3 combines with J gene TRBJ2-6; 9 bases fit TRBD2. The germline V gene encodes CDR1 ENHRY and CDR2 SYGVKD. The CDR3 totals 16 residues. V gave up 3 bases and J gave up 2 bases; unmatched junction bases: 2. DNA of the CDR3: TGTGCCATCAGTGACATAGCGGGAGCTGGGGCCAACGTCCTGACTTTC. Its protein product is CAISDIAGAGANVLTF.

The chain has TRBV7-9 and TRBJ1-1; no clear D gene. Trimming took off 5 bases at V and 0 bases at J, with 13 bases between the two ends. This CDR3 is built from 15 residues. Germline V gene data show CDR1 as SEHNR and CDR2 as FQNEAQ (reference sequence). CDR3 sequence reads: CASSGRHGVNTEAFF. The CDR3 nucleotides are TGTGCCAGCAGCGGACGCCACGGAGTGAACACTGAAGCTTTCTTT.

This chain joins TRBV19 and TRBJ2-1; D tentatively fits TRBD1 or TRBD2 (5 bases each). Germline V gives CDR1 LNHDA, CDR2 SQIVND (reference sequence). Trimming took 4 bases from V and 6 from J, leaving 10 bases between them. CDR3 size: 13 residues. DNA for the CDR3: TGTGCCAGTAGTAACTTCGGGGCCAATGAGCAGTTCTTC. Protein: CASSNFGANEQFF.

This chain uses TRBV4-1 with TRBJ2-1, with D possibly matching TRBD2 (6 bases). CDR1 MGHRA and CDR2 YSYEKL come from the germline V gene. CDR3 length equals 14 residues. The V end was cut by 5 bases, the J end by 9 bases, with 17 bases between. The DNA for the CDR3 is TGCGCCAGCAGCGATGTTTACGGAGCGGGTGAGCAGTTCTTC. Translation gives CASSDVYGAGEQFF.

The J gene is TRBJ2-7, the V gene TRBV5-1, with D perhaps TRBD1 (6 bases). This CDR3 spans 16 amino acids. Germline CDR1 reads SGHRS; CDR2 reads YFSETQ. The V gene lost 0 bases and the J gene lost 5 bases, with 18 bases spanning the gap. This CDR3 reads CASSLELDRRVHEQYF. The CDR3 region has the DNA TGCGCCAGCAGCTTGGAACTGGACAGAAGGGTCCACGAGCAGTACTTC. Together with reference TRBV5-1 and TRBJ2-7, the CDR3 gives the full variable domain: KAGVTQTPRYLIKTRGQQVTLSCSPISGHRSVSWYQQTPGQGLQFLFEYFSETQRNKGNFPGRFSGRQFSNSRSEMNVSTLELGDSALYLCASSLELDRRVHEQYFGPGTRLTVT.

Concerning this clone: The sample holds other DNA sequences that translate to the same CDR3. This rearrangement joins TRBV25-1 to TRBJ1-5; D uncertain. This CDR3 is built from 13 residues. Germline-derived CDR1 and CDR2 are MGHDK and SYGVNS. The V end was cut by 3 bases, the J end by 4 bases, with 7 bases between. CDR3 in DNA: TGTGCCAGCAGTGAGGGTGGAAATCAGCCCCAGCATTTT. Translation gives CASSEGGNQPQHF.

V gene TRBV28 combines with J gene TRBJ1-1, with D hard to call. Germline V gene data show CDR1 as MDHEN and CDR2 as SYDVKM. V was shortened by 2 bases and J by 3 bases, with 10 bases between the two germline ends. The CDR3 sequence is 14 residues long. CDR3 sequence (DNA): TGTGCCAGCAGTTTAGAGGGATCGGACACTGAAGCTTTCTTT. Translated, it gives CASSLEGSDTEAFF.

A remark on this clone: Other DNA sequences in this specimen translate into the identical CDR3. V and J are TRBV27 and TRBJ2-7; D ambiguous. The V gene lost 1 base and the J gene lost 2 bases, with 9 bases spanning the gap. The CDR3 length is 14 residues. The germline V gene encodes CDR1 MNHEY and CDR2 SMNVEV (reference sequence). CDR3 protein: CASSLLAGTYEQYF. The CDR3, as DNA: TGTGCCAGCAGTTTATTGGCAGGAACCTACGAGCAGTACTTC.

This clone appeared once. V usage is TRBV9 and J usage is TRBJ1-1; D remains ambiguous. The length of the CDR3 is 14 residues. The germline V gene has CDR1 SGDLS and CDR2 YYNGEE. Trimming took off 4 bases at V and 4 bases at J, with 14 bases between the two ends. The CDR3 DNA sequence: TGTGCCAGCAGCATCGGCGGGGTTGCCACTGAAGCTTTCTTT. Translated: CASSIGGVATEAFF.

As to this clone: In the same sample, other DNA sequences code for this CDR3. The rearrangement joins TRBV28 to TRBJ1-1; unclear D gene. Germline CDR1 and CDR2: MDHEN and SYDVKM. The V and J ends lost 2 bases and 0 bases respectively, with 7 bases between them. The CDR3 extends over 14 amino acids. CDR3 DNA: TGTGCCAGCAGTTTAGGGCCTTTGAACACTGAAGCTTTCTTT. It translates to CASSLGPLNTEAFF.

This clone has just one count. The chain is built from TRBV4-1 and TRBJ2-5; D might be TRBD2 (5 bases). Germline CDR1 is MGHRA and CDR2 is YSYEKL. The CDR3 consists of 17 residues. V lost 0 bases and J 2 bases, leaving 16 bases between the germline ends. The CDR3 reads CASSQDTGEGLQETQYF. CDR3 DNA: TGCGCCAGCAGCCAAGATACCGGCGAGGGATTACAAGAGACCCAGTACTTC.